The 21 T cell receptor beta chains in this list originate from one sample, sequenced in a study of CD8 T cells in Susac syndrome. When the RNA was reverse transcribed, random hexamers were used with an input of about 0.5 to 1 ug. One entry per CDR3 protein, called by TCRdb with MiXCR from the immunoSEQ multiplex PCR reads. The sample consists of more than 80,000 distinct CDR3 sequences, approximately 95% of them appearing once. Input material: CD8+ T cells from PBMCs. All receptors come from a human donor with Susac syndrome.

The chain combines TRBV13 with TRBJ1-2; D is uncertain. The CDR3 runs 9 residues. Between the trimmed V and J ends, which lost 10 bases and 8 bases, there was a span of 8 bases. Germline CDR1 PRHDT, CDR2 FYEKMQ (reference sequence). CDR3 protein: CANRRGYTF. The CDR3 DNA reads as TGTGCCAACCGAAGGGGCTACACCTTC.

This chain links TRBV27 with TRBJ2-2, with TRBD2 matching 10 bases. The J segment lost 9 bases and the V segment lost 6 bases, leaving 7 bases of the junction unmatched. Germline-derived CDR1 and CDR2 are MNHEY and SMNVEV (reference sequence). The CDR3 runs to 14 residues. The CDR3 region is CASRLSGGSRELFF. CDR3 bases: TGTGCCAGCAGACTTAGCGGGGGGAGCCGGGAGCTGTTTTTT.

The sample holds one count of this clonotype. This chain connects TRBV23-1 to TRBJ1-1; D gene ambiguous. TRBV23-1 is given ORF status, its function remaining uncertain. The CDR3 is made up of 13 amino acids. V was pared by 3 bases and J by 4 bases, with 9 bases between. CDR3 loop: CASSQVNRTEAFF. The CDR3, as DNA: TGCGCCAGCAGTCAGGTCAACCGCACTGAAGCTTTCTTT.

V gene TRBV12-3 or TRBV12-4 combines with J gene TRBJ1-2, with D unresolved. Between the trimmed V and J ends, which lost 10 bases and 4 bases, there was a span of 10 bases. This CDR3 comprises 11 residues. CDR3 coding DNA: TGTGCCACCCGTCGGGGCTATGGCTACACCTTC. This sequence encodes CATRRGYGYTF.

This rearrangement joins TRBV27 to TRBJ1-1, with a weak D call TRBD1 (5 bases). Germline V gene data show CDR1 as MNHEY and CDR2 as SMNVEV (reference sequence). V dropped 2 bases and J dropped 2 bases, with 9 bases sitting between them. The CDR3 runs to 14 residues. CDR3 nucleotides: TGTGCCAGCAGTTTAGGGGGGTTTAACACTGAAGCTTTCTTT. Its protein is CASSLGGFNTEAFF.

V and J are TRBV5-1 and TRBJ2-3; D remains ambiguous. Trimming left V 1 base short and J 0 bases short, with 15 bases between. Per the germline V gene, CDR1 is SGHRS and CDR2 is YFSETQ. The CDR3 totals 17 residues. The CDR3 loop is CASSLFLTASSTDTQYF. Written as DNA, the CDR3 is TGCGCCAGCAGCTTGTTTCTTACAGCCTCTAGCACAGATACGCAGTATTTT.

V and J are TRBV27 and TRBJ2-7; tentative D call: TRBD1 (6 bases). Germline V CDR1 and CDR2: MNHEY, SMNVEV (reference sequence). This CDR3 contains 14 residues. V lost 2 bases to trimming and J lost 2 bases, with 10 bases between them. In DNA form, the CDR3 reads TGTGCCAGCAGTTTAGGACAGTTTGCCTACGAGCAGTACTTC. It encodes CASSLGQFAYEQYF.

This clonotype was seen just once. As DNA, the CDR3 is TGTGCCAGCAGCCCCTTACTAGCGAGGTTCACAGATACGCAGTATTTT. This encodes CASSPLLARFTDTQYF. The rearrangement joins TRBV9 to TRBJ2-3, with 7 bases aligning to TRBD2. This CDR3 has 16 residues. Losses at the gene ends were 4 bases for V and 2 bases for J; bases not matched to a gene: 10. From germline, CDR1 is SGDLS and CDR2 YYNGEE.

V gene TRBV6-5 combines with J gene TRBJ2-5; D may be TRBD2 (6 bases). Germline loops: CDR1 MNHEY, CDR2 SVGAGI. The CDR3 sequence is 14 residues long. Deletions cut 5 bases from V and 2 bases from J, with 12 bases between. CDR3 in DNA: TGTGCCAGCAGTACGGGACTCCCACAAGAGACCCAGTACTTC. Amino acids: CASSTGLPQETQYF.

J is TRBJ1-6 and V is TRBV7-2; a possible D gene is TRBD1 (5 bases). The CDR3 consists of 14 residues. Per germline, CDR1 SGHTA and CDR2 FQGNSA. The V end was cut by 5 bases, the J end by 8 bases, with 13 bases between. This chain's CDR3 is CASSPDSYDSPLHF. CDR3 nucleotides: TGTGCCAGCAGCCCTGACAGTTACGATTCACCCCTCCACTTT.

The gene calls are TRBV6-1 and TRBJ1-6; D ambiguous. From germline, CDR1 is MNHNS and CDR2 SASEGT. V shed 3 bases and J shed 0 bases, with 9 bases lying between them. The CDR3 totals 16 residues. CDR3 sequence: CASSERKSSYNSPLHF. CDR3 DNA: TGTGCCAGCAGTGAGCGGAAGAGCTCCTATAATTCACCCCTCCACTTT.

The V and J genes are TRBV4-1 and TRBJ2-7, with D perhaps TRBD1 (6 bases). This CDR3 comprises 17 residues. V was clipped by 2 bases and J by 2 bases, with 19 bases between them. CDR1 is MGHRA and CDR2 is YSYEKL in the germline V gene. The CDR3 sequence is CASSQPLTEGEAYEQYF. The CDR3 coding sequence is TGCGCCAGCAGCCAACCCCTAACCGAGGGGGAAGCCTACGAGCAGTACTTC.

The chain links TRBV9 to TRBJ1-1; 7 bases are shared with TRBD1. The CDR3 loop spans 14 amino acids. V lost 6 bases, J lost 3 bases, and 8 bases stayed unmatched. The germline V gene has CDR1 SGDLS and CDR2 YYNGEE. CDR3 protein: CASTDRVSDTEAFF. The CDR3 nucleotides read TGTGCCAGCACCGACAGGGTTTCAGACACTGAAGCTTTCTTT.

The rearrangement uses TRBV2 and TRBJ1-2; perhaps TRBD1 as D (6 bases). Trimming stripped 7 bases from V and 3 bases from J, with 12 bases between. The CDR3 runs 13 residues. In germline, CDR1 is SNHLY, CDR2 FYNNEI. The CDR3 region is CASTEDRDYGYTF. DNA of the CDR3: TGTGCCAGCACCGAGGACAGAGACTATGGCTACACCTTC.

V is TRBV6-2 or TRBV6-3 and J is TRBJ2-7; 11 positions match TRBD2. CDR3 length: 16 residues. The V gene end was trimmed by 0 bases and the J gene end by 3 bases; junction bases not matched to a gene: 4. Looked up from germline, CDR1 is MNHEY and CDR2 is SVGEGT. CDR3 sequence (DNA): TGTGCCAGCAGTTACTCGAAACTAGCGGGGGACTACGAGCAGTACTTC. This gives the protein CASSYSKLAGDYEQYF.

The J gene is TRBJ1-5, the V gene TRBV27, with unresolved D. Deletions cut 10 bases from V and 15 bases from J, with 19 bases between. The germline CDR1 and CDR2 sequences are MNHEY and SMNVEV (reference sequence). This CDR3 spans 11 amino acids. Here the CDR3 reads CATEGAGKWHF. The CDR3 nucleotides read TGTGCCACCGAGGGAGCTGGAAAATGGCATTTT.

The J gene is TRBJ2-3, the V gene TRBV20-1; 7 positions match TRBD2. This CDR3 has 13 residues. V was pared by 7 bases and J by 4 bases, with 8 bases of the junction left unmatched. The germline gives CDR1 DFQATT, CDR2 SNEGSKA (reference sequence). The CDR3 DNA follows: TGCAGTGAGCAGGGAGGGACTTCAGATACGCAGTATTTT. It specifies CSEQGGTSDTQYF.

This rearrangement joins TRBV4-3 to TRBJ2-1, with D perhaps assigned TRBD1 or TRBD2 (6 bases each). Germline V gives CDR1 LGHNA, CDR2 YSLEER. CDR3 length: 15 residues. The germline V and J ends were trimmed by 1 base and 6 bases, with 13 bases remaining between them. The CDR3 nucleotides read TGCGCCAGCAGCCAAGGACCGGGGGCGCCCAATGAGCAGTTCTTC. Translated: CASSQGPGAPNEQFF.

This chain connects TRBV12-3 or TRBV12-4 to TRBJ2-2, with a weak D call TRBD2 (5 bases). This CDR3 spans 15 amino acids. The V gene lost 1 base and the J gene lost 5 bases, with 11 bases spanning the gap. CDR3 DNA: TGTGCCAGCAGTTTAGGAAGCGGCCCGACCGGGGAGCTGTTTTTT. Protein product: CASSLGSGPTGELFF.

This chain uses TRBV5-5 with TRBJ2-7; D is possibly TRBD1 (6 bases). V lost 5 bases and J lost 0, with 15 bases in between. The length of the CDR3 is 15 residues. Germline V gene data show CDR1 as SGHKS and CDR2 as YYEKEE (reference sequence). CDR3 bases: TGTGCCAGCAGATACAGGGATGCGAGCTCCTACGAGCAGTACTTC. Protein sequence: CASRYRDASSYEQYF.

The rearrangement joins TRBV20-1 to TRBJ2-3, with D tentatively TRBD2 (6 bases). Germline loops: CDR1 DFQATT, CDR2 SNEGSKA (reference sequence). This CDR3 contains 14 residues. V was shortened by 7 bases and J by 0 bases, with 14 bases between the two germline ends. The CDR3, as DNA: TGCAGTGTTAAGGAGGGATCTAGCACAGATACGCAGTATTTT. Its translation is CSVKEGSSTDTQYF.